This TCR beta chain comes out of a study of blood T cell repertoires in COVID-19. Trimming took 5 bases from V and 2 from J, leaving 17 bases between them. Germline V lookup: CDR1 MNHEY, CDR2 SMNVEV (reference sequence). The CDR3 contains 16 residues. The authors' processing: The authors estimated nucleated cell counts from reference gene primer amplification. Clones were read by immunoSEQ multiplex PCR, and TCRdb kept only the in-frame ones, dropping some. V and J calls and clone size are copied from that table; D and trimming were computed from the DNA. Of hundreds of thousands of clones detected, approximately 90% appear once; the ten largest clones hold around 5.8%. Participant reports of clinical history set cohort assignment. Recovered participants had two consecutive negative NP/OP PCR tests, healthcare professional clearance, or symptom resolution.

Sequencing input: PBMCs or T cells enriched from blood (not recorded which). The rearrangement links TRBV27 to TRBJ2-3; D is possibly TRBD2 (6 bases). The receptor was isolated from a woman aged 40-49 years who had recovered from COVID-19. The CDR3 DNA reads TGTGCCAGCAGTCTCCCGACTAGGGGATCCACAGATACGCAGTATTTT. Its translation is CASSLPTRGSTDTQYF.